The clone carrying this TCR beta chain was detected only a few times. The antigen is unknown. The data were taken from a study of regulatory T cells in long-lasting Graves disease. Points from the study as a whole: Patients with persistent disease showed a bias toward TRBV28, TRBJ1-2 and TRBJ2-5. The number of shared public clonotypes was higher in persistent patients (2,741) than new patients (just over 950).

The CDR3 length is 15 residues. V dropped 1 base and J dropped 3; count of bases not matched to a gene: 7. Germline-derived CDR1 and CDR2 are GTSNPN and SVGIG (reference sequence). To make TCR beta libraries, researchers used iRepertoire HTBI primers and Arm-PCR of CDR3 regions. TCRdb analysed the multiplex PCR reads with MiXCR anew, one entry per CDR3 protein. The top ten clones hold 18% of a sample with hundreds of thousands of distinct CDR3 sequences, 16% of them seen once. As to time point: newly diagnosed GD, antithyroid drugs for less than 3 months. RNA extracted from PBMCs served as the sequencing template. These data are also associated with another study on T cells in Graves' hyperthyroidism and ophthalmopathy. That source reports: An absence of ophthalmopathy progression within 18 months meant stable Graves' hyperthyroidism. TCR CDR3 regions were first amplified by RT-PCR with HTBI primers.

The chain employs TRBV30 and TRBJ2-5; 8 nucleotides agree with TRBD2. The TCR comes from a woman in her 30s with Graves disease. Sequencing was performed on peripheral blood mononuclear cells (PBMCs), taken at new diagnosis, from a patient treated with antithyroid drugs. For the CDR3, the DNA is TGTGCCTGGAGTGGATCGACTAGCGTAAAAGAGACCCAGTACTTC. Translated: CAWSGSTSVKETQYF.